The sequence of this T cell receptor (beta chain) was determined in a study of OX40 agonist ivuxolimab in advanced cancers. For the study in its entirety: The costimulatory receptor OX40 (CD134) was targeted by ivuxolimab, a fully human IgG2 agonistic monoclonal antibody. Partial responses occurred in three dose-escalation patients: two with cutaneous melanoma and one with hepatocellular carcinoma. Intravenous ivuxolimab was administered to patients every 2 weeks at six dose levels: 0.01, 0.1, 0.3, 1.5, 3 and 10 mg/kg. The dose-escalation cohort was roughly 80% male with a mean age of about 65 years, ranging from about 23 to 85. The point of sequencing TCRbeta in the periphery was to test whether ivuxolimab changed TCR sequence diversity and drove clonal T-cell expansion. Of the roughly 51 dose-escalation patients, hepatocellular carcinoma was present in approximately 20, melanoma in approximately 15, renal cell carcinoma in 9 and head and neck cancer in 9. Prior anti-PD-1, anti-PD-L1 or anti-CTLA-4 therapy was permitted, and checkpoint inhibitors had been received by about 37% of dose-escalation patients. The paper describes the monotherapy dose-escalation part (N of about 47 patients) of the phase I trial of ivuxolimab. The investigation overall reported the following: Partial responders in the 0.1-3.0 mg/kg groups had among the lowest normalized peripheral clonal expansion, especially among CD8+ T cells. The antigen specificity of the clonally expanded peripheral T cells was not determined. Clonal expansion of both CD4+ and CD8+ blood T cells was observed from baseline to week 6 at doses 0.1 to 3.0 mg/kg. Low levels of normalized T-cell clonal expansion were also seen in some nonresponding patients. After ivuxolimab, CD8+ T cells had more expanded clones than CD4+ T cells on average.

The trial excluded patients who had a history of autoimmune disease or were on systemic immunosuppression. Peripheral blood for TCR sequencing was drawn from every dose cohort at baseline, at cycle 4 day 1 and at cycle 7 day 1. Samples came from an open-label, multicenter, first-in-human phase I dose-escalation trial of ivuxolimab. The trial enrolled adults with locally advanced or metastatic head and neck squamous cell, hepatocellular, melanoma or renal cell carcinoma. CD4+ and CD8+ T cells were sorted separately from peripheral blood before TCR sequencing. For sequencing of the TCRbeta CDR3 region, genomic DNA was extracted from the sorted cells. The immunoSEQ Assay was used to sequence the TCRbeta CDR3 regions. TCRdb mirrors the immuneACCESS table, restricted to in-frame sequences. Some clones are absent from its copies; in checked studies, under half trace to an unresolved V gene, and the reason for the others is unknown. The sample profile shows roughly 120,000 clones; about 92% of them were found once. The top ten clonotypes cover 0.27% of the sample.

Including the terminal cysteine and phenylalanine, the CDR3 comprises 14 residues. Solely the CDR3 DNA is kept, with 42 bases framed from the first base. Germline trimming: 6 bases from V, 5 bases from J; junction bases outside gene matches: 11. The germline V gene (reference sequence) provides CDR1 GTSNPN and CDR2 SVGIG. A remark on this clone: Its antigen is not yet known. No much larger clone is present one base from it, and per-base qualities are unavailable.

Recombination connected TRBV30 to TRBJ2-3; a stretch of 7 junction bases matches TRBD1. The sequence was obtained from an adult with an advanced solid tumor such as melanoma, head and neck, liver or kidney cancer. The sequences come from CD4+ or CD8+ T cells sorted from blood, collected in a trial of the OX40 agonist ivuxolimab. CDR3 protein: CACRQGIDGDTQYF. The DNA sequence reads TGTGCCTGTCGACAGGGTATAGATGGAGATACGCAGTATTTT.